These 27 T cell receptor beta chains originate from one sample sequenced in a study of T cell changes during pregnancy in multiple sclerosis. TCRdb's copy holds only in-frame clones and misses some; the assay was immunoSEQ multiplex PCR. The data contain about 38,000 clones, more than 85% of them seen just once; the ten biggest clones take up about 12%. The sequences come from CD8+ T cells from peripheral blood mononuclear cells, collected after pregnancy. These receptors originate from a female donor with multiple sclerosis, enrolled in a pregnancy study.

CDR3 loop: CASSPTWGRADTQYF. The CDR3 DNA follows: TGTGCCAGCAGTCCCACTTGGGGGCGCGCAGATACGCAGTATTTT. This rearrangement joins TRBV27 to TRBJ2-3, with D tentatively TRBD1 (6 bases). The germline V gene has CDR1 MNHEY and CDR2 SMNVEV (reference sequence). V lost 5 bases to trimming and J lost 4 bases, with 16 bases between them. The CDR3 has 15 residues.

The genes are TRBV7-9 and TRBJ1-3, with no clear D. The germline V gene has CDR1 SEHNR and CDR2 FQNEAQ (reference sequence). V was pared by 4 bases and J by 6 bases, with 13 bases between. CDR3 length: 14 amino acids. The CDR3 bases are TGTGCCAGCAGCTATACTTTACGGGAAAACACCATATATTTT. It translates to CASSYTLRENTIYF.

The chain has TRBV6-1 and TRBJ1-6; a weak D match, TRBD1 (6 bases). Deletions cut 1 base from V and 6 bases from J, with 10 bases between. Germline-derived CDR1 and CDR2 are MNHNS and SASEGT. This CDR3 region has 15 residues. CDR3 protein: CASSEDQGFNSPLHF. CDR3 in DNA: TGTGCCAGCAGTGAAGATCAGGGGTTTAATTCACCCCTCCACTTT.

In DNA form, the CDR3 reads TGTGCCACCAGCTCGGACAGGCGAGCAGATACGCAGTATTTT. This translates into CATSSDRRADTQYF. The chain links TRBV15 to TRBJ2-3; 7 bases are a match to TRBD1. Looked up from germline, CDR1 is LNHNV and CDR2 is YYDKDF (reference sequence). The V and J ends lost 5 bases and 4 bases, in that order; junction bases with no gene match: 6. This CDR3 is built from 14 residues.

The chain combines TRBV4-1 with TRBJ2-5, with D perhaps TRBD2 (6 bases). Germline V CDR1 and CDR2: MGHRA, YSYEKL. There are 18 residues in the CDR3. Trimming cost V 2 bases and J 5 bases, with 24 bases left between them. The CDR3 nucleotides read TGCGCCAGCAGCCAACCTCCCGAGCGGGCGTCCTCCGGGGAGACCCAGTACTTC. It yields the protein CASSQPPERASSGETQYF.

The CDR3 is CASSLSGTGELFF. DNA for the CDR3: TGTGCCAGCAGCTTAAGCGGCACCGGGGAGCTGTTTTTT. V and J are TRBV7-3 and TRBJ2-2; D unclear. Per the germline V gene, CDR1 is SGHTA and CDR2 is FQGTGA. The CDR3 loop spans 13 amino acids. V lost 1 base and J 4 bases, leaving 4 bases between the germline ends. Variable domain in full (rest from reference TRBV7-3 and TRBJ2-2): GAGVSQTPSNKVTEKGKYVELRCDPISGHTALYWYRQSLGQGPEFLIYFQGTGAADDSGLPNDRFFAVRPEGSVSTLKIQRTERGDSAVYLCASSLSGTGELFFGEGSRLTVL.

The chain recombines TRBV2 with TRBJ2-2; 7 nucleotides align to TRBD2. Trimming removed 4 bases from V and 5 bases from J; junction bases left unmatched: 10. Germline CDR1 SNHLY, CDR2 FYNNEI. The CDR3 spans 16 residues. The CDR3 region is CASSGREGGRTGELFF. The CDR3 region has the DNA TGTGCCAGCAGTGGTAGGGAGGGAGGTAGGACCGGGGAGCTGTTTTTT.

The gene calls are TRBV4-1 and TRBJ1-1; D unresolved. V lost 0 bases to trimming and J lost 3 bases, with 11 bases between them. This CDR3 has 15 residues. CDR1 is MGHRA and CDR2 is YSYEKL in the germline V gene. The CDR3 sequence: CASSQDPGKDTEAFF. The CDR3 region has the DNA TGCGCCAGCAGCCAAGATCCGGGGAAGGACACTGAAGCTTTCTTT.

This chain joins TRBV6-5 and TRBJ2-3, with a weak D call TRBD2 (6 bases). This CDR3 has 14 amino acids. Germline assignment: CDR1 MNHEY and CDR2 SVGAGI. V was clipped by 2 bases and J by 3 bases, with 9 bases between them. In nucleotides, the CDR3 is TGTGCCAGCAGTTACCTGGCGGGAACAGATACGCAGTATTTT. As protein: CASSYLAGTDTQYF.

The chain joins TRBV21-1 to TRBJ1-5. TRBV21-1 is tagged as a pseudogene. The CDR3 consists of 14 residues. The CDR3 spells CASSKGGHGQPQHF. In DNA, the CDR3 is TGTGCCAGCAGCAAAGGAGGTCATGGGCAGCCCCAGCATTTT.

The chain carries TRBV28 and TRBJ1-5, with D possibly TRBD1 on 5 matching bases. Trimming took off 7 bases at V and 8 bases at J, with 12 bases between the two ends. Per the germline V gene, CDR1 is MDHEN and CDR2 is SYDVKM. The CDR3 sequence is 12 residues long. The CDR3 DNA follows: TGTGCCAGCACCCGGGGCGGGGAGCCCCAGCATTTT. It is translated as CASTRGGEPQHF.

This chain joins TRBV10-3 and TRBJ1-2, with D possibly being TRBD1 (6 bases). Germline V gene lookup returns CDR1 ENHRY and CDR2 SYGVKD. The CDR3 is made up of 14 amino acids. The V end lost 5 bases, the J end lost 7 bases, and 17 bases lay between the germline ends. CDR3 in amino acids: CAISSGDLSGGYTF. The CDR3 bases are TGTGCCATCAGTTCAGGGGACCTCTCGGGTGGCTACACCTTC.

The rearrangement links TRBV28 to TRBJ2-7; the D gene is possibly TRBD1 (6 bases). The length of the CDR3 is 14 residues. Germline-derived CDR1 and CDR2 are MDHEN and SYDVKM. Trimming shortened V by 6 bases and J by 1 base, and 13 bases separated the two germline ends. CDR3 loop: CASREGQGSYEQYF. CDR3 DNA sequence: TGTGCCAGCAGAGAGGGGCAGGGGTCCTACGAGCAGTACTTC.

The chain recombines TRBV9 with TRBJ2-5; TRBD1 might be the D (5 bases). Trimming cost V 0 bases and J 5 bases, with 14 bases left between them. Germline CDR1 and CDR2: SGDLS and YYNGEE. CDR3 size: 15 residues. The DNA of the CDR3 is TGTGCCAGCAGCGTAGCCGAGGCAGGGAAGGAGACCCAGTACTTC. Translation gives CASSVAEAGKETQYF.

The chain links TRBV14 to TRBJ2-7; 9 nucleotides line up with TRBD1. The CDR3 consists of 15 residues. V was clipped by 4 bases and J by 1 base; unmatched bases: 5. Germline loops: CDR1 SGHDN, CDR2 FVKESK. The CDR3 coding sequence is TGTGCCAGCAGCCCGAGACAGGGGGGGTCCTACGAGCAGTACTTC. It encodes CASSPRQGGSYEQYF. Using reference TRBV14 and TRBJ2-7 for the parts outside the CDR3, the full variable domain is EAGVTQFPSHSVIEKGQTVTLRCDPISGHDNLYWYRRVMGKEIKFLLHFVKESKQDESGMPNNRFLAERTGGTYSTLKVQPAELEDSGVYFCASSPRQGGSYEQYFGPGTRLTVT.

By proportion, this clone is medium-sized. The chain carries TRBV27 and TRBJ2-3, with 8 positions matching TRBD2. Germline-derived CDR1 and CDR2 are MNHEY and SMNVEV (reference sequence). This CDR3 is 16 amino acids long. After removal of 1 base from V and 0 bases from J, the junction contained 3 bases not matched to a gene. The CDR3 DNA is TGTGCCAGCAGTTTATGGGCTAGCGGGAGCACAGATACGCAGTATTTT. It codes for CASSLWASGSTDTQYF.

Written as DNA, the CDR3 is TGTGCCATCAGTCCCAGCGGGAGGGCCTTCTACGAGCAGTACTTC. This encodes CAISPSGRAFYEQYF. This chain joins TRBV10-3 and TRBJ2-7; 10 bases line up with TRBD2. Germline CDR1 and CDR2: ENHRY and SYGVKD. V lost 5 bases to trimming and J lost 3 bases; unmatched junction nucleotides: 7. This CDR3 region has 15 residues.

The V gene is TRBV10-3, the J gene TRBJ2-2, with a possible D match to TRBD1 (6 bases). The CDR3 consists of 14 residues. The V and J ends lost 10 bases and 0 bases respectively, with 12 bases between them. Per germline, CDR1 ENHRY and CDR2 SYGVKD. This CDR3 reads CATRGGPNTGELFF. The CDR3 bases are TGTGCCACCAGGGGCGGGCCGAACACCGGGGAGCTGTTTTTT.

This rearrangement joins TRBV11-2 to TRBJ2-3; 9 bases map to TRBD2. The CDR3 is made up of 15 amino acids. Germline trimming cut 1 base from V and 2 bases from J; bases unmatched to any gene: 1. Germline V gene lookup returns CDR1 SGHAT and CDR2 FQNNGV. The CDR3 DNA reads TGTGCCAGCAGCTTAGGGACTAGCGTCACAGATACGCAGTATTTT. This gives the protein CASSLGTSVTDTQYF. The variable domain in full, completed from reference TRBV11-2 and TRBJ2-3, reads EAGVAQSPRYKIIEKRQSVAFWCNPISGHATLYWYQQILGQGPKLLIQFQNNGVVDDSQLPKDRFSAERLKGVDSTLKIQPAKLEDSAVYLCASSLGTSVTDTQYFGPGTRLTVL.

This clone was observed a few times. CDR3 DNA: TGTGCCAGCAGTGCAGGGACTAGCGGGAGTGATACGCAGTATTTT. The encoded protein is CASSAGTSGSDTQYF. The J gene is TRBJ2-3, the V gene TRBV6-4, with 14 nucleotides matching TRBD2. Germline CDR1 and CDR2: MRHNA and SNTAGT. This CDR3 comprises 15 residues. The V and J ends lost 4 bases and 6 bases, in that order; junction bases with no gene match: 3.

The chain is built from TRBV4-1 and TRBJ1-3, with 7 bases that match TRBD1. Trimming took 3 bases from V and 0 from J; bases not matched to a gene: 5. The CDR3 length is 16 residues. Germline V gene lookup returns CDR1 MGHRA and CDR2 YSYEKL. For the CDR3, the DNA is TGCGCCAGCAGCCAGCGGACAGGAAACTCTGGAAACACCATATATTTT. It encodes CASSQRTGNSGNTIYF.

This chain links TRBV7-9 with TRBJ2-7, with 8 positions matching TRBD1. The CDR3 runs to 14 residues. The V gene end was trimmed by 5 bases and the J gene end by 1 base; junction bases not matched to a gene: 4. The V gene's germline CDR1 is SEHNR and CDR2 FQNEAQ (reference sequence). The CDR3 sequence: CASSRQGPSYEQYF. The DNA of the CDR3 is TGTGCCAGCAGCCGACAGGGGCCATCCTACGAGCAGTACTTC.

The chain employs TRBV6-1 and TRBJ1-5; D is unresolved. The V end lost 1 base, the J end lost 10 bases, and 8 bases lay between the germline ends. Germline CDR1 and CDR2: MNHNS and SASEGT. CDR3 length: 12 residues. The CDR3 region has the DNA TGTGCCAGCAGTGAAGGTGTAAGCCCCCAGCATTTT. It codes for CASSEGVSPQHF.

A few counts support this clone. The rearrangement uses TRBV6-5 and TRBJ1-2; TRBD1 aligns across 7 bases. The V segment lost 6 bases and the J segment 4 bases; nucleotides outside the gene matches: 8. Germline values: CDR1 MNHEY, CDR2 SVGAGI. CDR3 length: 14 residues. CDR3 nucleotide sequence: TGTGCCAGCAGCCCAAGGACAGGAGGCTATGGCTACACCTTC. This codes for CASSPRTGGYGYTF.

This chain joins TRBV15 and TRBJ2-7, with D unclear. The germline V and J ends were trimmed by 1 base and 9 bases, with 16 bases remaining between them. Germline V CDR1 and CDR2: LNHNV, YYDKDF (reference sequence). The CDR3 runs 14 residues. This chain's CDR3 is CATSRAHLSNGQYF. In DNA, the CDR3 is TGTGCCACCAGCAGAGCCCATTTGTCTAACGGGCAGTACTTC.

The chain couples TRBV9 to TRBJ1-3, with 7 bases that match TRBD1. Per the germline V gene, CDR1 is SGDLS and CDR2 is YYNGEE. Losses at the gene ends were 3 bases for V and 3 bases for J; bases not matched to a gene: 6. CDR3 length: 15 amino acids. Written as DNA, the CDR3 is TGTGCCAGCAGCGGTACAGGGGATAGTGGAAACACCATATATTTT. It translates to CASSGTGDSGNTIYF.

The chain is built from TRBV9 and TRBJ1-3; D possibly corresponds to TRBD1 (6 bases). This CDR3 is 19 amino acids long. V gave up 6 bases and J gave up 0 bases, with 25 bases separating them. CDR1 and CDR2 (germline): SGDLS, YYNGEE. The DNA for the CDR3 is TGTGCCAGCACCGCTCGGGGAGACTTACAGGGCGTCTCTGGAAACACCATATATTTT. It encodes CASTARGDLQGVSGNTIYF.